A single sample gave rise to the 30 T cell receptor beta chains below, sequenced in a study of blood T cell repertoires in COVID-19. The repertoire was sequenced with immunoSEQ multiplex PCR; TCRdb's copy has only in-frame clones and lacks some. The data show roughly 120,000 clones, roughly 85% seen once. The sample taken for sequencing was peripheral blood. Source of these receptors: a man aged 25 to 40 with acute or convalescent COVID-19.

The J gene is TRBJ2-5, the V gene TRBV10-2; D possibly corresponds to TRBD2 (6 bases). Trimming pared 11 bases from V and 3 bases from J, leaving 13 bases between. From germline, CDR1 is WSHSY and CDR2 SAAADI. The CDR3 has 12 residues. CDR3 sequence: CAVGLKEETQYF. The CDR3 DNA follows: TGCGCCGTGGGACTTAAAGAAGAGACCCAGTACTTC.

V and J are TRBV2 and TRBJ1-5; D not certain. CDR3 size: 13 residues. CDR1 and CDR2 from the germline V gene are SNHLY and FYNNEI. V gave up 3 bases and J gave up 0 bases, with 3 bases separating them. CDR3 nucleotides: TGTGCCAGCAGTGACTATAGCAATCAGCCCCAGCATTTT. This encodes CASSDYSNQPQHF.

This chain joins TRBV10-3 and TRBJ1-2; tentative D call: TRBD1 (6 bases). The germline gives CDR1 ENHRY, CDR2 SYGVKD. Trimming removed 8 bases from V and 5 bases from J, with 12 bases in between. The CDR3 runs to 12 residues. The CDR3, as DNA: TGTGCCATCCAGGACAGCCTATATGGCTACACCTTC. It specifies CAIQDSLYGYTF.

This clone has just a few counts. The chain uses TRBV6-5 and TRBJ2-1, with 13 positions matching TRBD2. The CDR3 totals 15 residues. CDR1 is MNHEY, CDR2 SVGAGI, per germline. Trimming took 5 bases from V and 6 from J; bases not matched to a gene: 4. CDR3 protein: CASSRGTSGTNEQFF. CDR3 nucleotides: TGTGCCAGCAGTCGCGGGACTAGCGGGACCAATGAGCAGTTCTTC.

The chain has TRBV6-5 and TRBJ2-2; D is undetermined. There are 13 residues in the CDR3. Germline V gives CDR1 MNHEY, CDR2 SVGAGI. Trimming stripped 7 bases from V and 4 bases from J, with 10 bases between. CDR3 nucleotide sequence: TGTGCCAGCACCATTAGCCGCACCGGGGAGCTGTTTTTT. This gives the protein CASTISRTGELFF.

The chain links TRBV19 to TRBJ1-4; TRBD1 matches at 11 bases. The CDR3 has 15 amino acids. With 3 bases clipped from V and 6 bases from J, the junction kept 3 bases outside the gene matches. Germline loops: CDR1 LNHDA, CDR2 SQIVND (reference sequence). The CDR3 here is CASSIRTGGDEKLFF. CDR3 bases: TGTGCCAGTAGTATCCGGACAGGGGGCGATGAAAAACTGTTTTTT.

V is TRBV4-1 and J is TRBJ2-7, with 10 bases identical to TRBD1. The CDR3 has 14 residues. CDR1 MGHRA and CDR2 YSYEKL come from the germline V gene. V lost 5 bases, J lost 4 bases, and 5 bases stayed unmatched. The CDR3 nucleotides are TGCGCCAGCAGCTCACGGACAGGGGGGTACGAGCAGTACGTC. This sequence encodes CASSSRTGGYEQYV.

The chain employs TRBV4-3 and TRBJ2-2; TRBD1 is a possible D gene (5 bases). V lost 1 base to trimming and J lost 3 bases, with 12 bases between them. This CDR3 has 16 amino acids. Germline CDR1 and CDR2: LGHNA and YSLEER. This CDR3 reads CASSQGPDSHTGELFF. DNA of the CDR3: TGCGCCAGCAGCCAAGGCCCAGACAGTCACACCGGGGAGCTGTTTTTT.

On this clone: The junction departs from the called germline gene at one end, perhaps through a read error. The chain joins TRBV6-1 to TRBJ1-5; 12 bases fit TRBD1. CDR1 and CDR2 from the germline V gene are MNHNS and SASEGT. This CDR3 region has 17 residues. CDR3 in amino acids: CASSQAGQGAIRQPQHF. DNA for the CDR3: TGTGCCAGCAGTCAAGCGGGACAGGGGGCAATTCGCCAGCCCCAGCATTTT.

This clone is a singleton in its sample. J is TRBJ1-2 and V is TRBV4-3; tentatively, D is TRBD1 (5 bases). This CDR3 comprises 15 residues. Germline CDR1 is LGHNA and CDR2 is YSLEER. V lost 0 bases to trimming and J lost 1 base, with 9 bases between them. CDR3 region: CASSQETGGNYGYTF. DNA for the CDR3: TGCGCCAGCAGCCAAGAGACGGGGGGTAACTATGGCTACACCTTC.

This rearrangement joins TRBV6-4 to TRBJ2-2; D unclear. V lost 0 bases and J lost 8, with 10 bases in between. Germline V gene sequence: CDR1 MRHNA, CDR2 SNTAGT. This CDR3 comprises 14 residues. The CDR3 protein is CASSDSPARGELFF. CDR3 nucleotides: TGTGCCAGCAGTGACTCGCCCGCCAGAGGGGAGCTGTTTTTT.

The chain joins TRBV10-3 to TRBJ1-2; D possibly corresponds to TRBD1 (5 bases). CDR1 is ENHRY, CDR2 SYGVKD, per germline. V gave up 2 bases and J gave up 2 bases, with 6 bases separating them. This CDR3 spans 13 amino acids. The CDR3 protein is CAISEGANYGYTF. The CDR3 DNA follows: TGTGCCATCAGTGAGGGGGCCAACTATGGCTACACCTTC.

The rearrangement joins TRBV6-1 to TRBJ2-3; D perhaps matches TRBD2 (6 bases). Trimming pared 2 bases from V and 2 bases from J, leaving 20 bases between. The CDR3 extends over 18 amino acids. Per germline, CDR1 MNHNS and CDR2 SASEGT. CDR3 residues: CASSELPSGTGYTDTQYF. CDR3 nucleotide sequence: TGTGCCAGCAGTGAATTGCCCTCTGGGACTGGGTACACAGATACGCAGTATTTT.

About this clone itself: This may be a read error: a much more frequent sequence differs by one nucleotide. This sequence joins TRBV6-4 and TRBJ2-1, with TRBD2 matching 13 bases. The V gene end was trimmed by 2 bases and the J gene end by 6 bases; junction bases not matched to a gene: 1. CDR1 MRHNA and CDR2 SNTAGT come from the germline V gene. The CDR3 sequence is 15 residues long. CDR3 residues: CASSDTSGGANEQFF. The CDR3 nucleotides read TGTGCCAGCAGTGACACTAGCGGGGGGGCCAATGAGCAGTTCTTC.

The rearrangement joins TRBV11-3 to TRBJ2-1, with 10 bases fitting TRBD1. V shed 5 bases, J shed 5 bases, and the junction held 6 bases outside the gene matches. This CDR3 comprises 15 residues. Germline CDR1 SGHNT, CDR2 YENEEA. This chain's CDR3 is CASSVTGTGDNEQFF. The CDR3 nucleotides read TGTGCCAGCAGCGTAACCGGGACAGGGGACAATGAGCAGTTCTTC.

This clone has only one observation. This rearrangement joins TRBV19 to TRBJ2-1, with TRBD2 matching 12 bases. CDR1 LNHDA and CDR2 SQIVND come from the germline V gene (reference sequence). The CDR3 covers 17 residues. J lost 0 bases, V lost 5 bases, and 5 bases had no gene match. The CDR3 is CASSGTSGSYSYNEQFF. Written as DNA, the CDR3 is TGTGCCAGTAGTGGGACTAGCGGGTCATACTCCTACAATGAGCAGTTCTTC.

The V gene is TRBV15, the J gene TRBJ2-5; 11 bases agree with TRBD2. The germline CDR1 and CDR2 sequences are LNHNV and YYDKDF (reference sequence). The CDR3 has 17 residues. The V segment lost 5 bases and the J segment 1 base; nucleotides outside the gene matches: 9. The CDR3 loop is CATSGTLAGGSQETQYF. The CDR3 coding sequence is TGTGCCACCAGCGGCACCCTAGCGGGGGGATCCCAAGAGACCCAGTACTTC.

The rearrangement joins TRBV10-3 to TRBJ2-5, with D tentatively TRBD1 (6 bases). The CDR3 extends over 15 amino acids. Deletions cut 3 bases from V and 5 bases from J, with 16 bases between. The germline V gene has CDR1 ENHRY and CDR2 SYGVKD. CDR3 protein: CAISEQGRGRETQYF. CDR3 coding DNA: TGTGCCATCAGTGAACAAGGCAGGGGTAGGGAGACCCAGTACTTC.

The chain employs TRBV4-3 and TRBJ2-1; 10 nucleotides align to TRBD2. After removal of 3 bases from V and 12 bases from J, the junction contained 20 bases not matched to a gene. CDR3 length equals 18 residues. Per the germline V gene, CDR1 is LGHNA and CDR2 is YSLEER. CDR3 nucleotide sequence: TGCGCCAGCAGCCATCTAGAGAGCGGGGGGGGACCCGCAGTCGGGCAGTTCTTC. This translates into CASSHLESGGGPAVGQFF.

Of note for this clone: Other DNA sequences within the sample encode an identical CDR3. V usage is TRBV19 and J usage is TRBJ2-5; tentative D call: TRBD1 (6 bases). Germline values: CDR1 LNHDA, CDR2 SQIVND (reference sequence). CDR3 length equals 14 residues. The germline V and J ends were trimmed by 6 bases and 1 base, with 12 bases remaining between them. CDR3 nucleotides: TGTGCCAGTAGCACAGGGACGACCCAAGAGACCCAGTACTTC. The encoded protein is CASSTGTTQETQYF.

The rearrangement links TRBV2 to TRBJ1-4, with D unresolved. The CDR3 consists of 15 residues. Germline V gives CDR1 SNHLY, CDR2 FYNNEI. Trimming removed 4 bases from V and 6 bases from J, with 15 bases in between. CDR3 protein: CASSGALDTHEKLFF. DNA for the CDR3: TGTGCCAGCAGTGGTGCGCTAGATACTCATGAAAAACTGTTTTTT.

The table lists this clone with many counts. The chain carries TRBV15 and TRBJ1-5; D gene unclear. The V end was cut by 1 base, the J end by 1 base, with 8 bases between. The CDR3 covers 15 residues. The germline gives CDR1 LNHNV, CDR2 YYDKDF (reference sequence). DNA for the CDR3: TGTGCCACCAGCAGAGCGGGTTCCAGCAATCAGCCCCAGCATTTT. This codes for CATSRAGSSNQPQHF.

The rearrangement joins TRBV7-3 to TRBJ1-3, with a possible D match to TRBD1 (5 bases). Trimming pared 2 bases from V and 0 bases from J, leaving 8 bases between. Germline CDR1 is SGHTA and CDR2 is FQGTGA. This CDR3 is built from 15 residues. Here the CDR3 DNA reads TGTGCCAGCAGCTTATTCGGGGGCTCTGGAAACACCATATATTTT. It translates to CASSLFGGSGNTIYF.

The chain employs TRBV3-1 (or the pseudogene TRBV3-2) and TRBJ1-5; 7 positions agree with TRBD1. CDR1 LGHDT and CDR2 YNNKEL come from the germline V gene (reference sequence). The V segment lost 3 bases and the J segment 7 bases; nucleotides outside the gene matches: 6. This CDR3 has 14 amino acids. CDR3 in DNA: TGTGCCAGCAGCCACACGACAGGGACCCAGCCCCAGCATTTT. Amino acids: CASSHTTGTQPQHF.

This sequence joins TRBV9 and TRBJ1-2; 7 bases match TRBD1. The CDR3 is 15 residues long. Losses at the gene ends were 4 bases for V and 11 bases for J; bases not matched to a gene: 17. Looked up from germline, CDR1 is SGDLS and CDR2 is YYNGEE. CDR3 amino acids: CASSTRDSLLLRYTF. CDR3 DNA sequence: TGTGCCAGCAGCACCCGGGACAGTCTGCTATTACGGTACACCTTC.

The CDR3 region has the DNA TGTGCCAGCAGCTTAGGGACAGGGAAAGCCAAAAACATTCAGTACTTC. This encodes CASSLGTGKAKNIQYF. This chain links TRBV7-9 with TRBJ2-4; 8 nucleotides agree with TRBD1. The CDR3 contains 16 residues. The junction had 2 bases not matched to a gene; V was cut back by 1 base and J by 0 bases. Germline V gives CDR1 SEHNR, CDR2 FQNEAQ (reference sequence).

The rearrangement joins TRBV7-2 to TRBJ1-1; a weak D match, TRBD1 (5 bases). The length of the CDR3 is 13 residues. Germline CDR1 is SGHTA and CDR2 is FQGNSA. V was clipped by 6 bases and J by 7 bases, with 15 bases between them. CDR3 DNA sequence: TGTGCCAGCAGTGGCAGGGCCAATAATGAAGCTTTCTTT. It translates to CASSGRANNEAFF.

The gene calls are TRBV6-5 and TRBJ1-4; D possibly corresponds to TRBD1 (5 bases). CDR3 length equals 13 residues. Trimming stripped 6 bases from V and 6 bases from J, with 11 bases between. CDR1 and CDR2 (germline): MNHEY, SVGAGI. This CDR3 is CASSPWGDEKLFF. CDR3 bases: TGTGCCAGCAGCCCATGGGGGGATGAAAAACTGTTTTTT.

The genes are TRBV27 and TRBJ1-2, with D possibly being TRBD1 (5 bases). The CDR3 sequence is 13 residues long. V was cut by 6 bases and J by 2 bases, with 10 bases left in between. Germline-derived CDR1 and CDR2 are MNHEY and SMNVEV (reference sequence). The CDR3 protein is CASSQTANYGYTF. DNA of the CDR3: TGTGCCAGCAGCCAGACAGCCAACTATGGCTACACCTTC.

The CDR3 sequence is CASSCGTTYEQYV. The CDR3 nucleotides read TGTGCCAGCAGCTGTGGAACTACCTACGAGCAGTACGTC. This sequence joins TRBV12-3 or TRBV12-4 and TRBJ2-7; D is undetermined. The length of the CDR3 is 13 residues. Trimming took 6 bases from V and 2 from J, leaving 11 bases between them.